This TCR beta chain was captured in a study of T cell responses to AZD1222 COVID-19 vaccine. General observations from the study: Elevations in Spike-specific TCR breadth and depth followed administration of two AZD1222 doses. The repertoires were collected only after the peak T cell response.

A word on this clone: Its specificity is unknown.

V lost 3 bases to trimming and J lost 2 bases, with 16 bases between them. The germline CDR1 and CDR2 sequences are SQVTM and ANQGSEA. This CDR3 contains 15 residues. The repertoire was sequenced with immunoSEQ multiplex PCR; TCRdb's copy has only in-frame clones and lacks some. The data contain 110,000 or so clones, just over 85% of them seen just once; the ten biggest clones take up approximately 15%. The TCR sequence derives from an adult who received the AZD1222 COVID-19 vaccine. The V call is TRBV29-1, the J call TRBJ1-2, with D unresolved. Sequencing used peripheral blood, obtained 28 days after the second AZD1222 dose. CDR3: CSVDGEAKANYGYTF. DNA for the CDR3: TGCAGCGTTGACGGGGAGGCCAAGGCGAACTATGGCTACACCTTC.